The subject of this entry is one T cell receptor (beta chain). The antigen is unknown. The record originates from a study of CXCR3-negative and CXCR3-positive naive CD8 T cells. Study-level results: Naive cells, whether CXCR3-negative or CXCR3-positive, had similar TRBV-TRBJ usage, while memory cells differed. CXCR3-expressing naive cells carried TRB CDR3s more hydrophobic than those of CXCR3-negative naive cells.

UMI-labeled 5' RACE yielded the TRB cDNA libraries. After re-calling the 5' RACE reads, TCRdb lists one entry per CDR3 protein, DNA absent. The sample data list tens of thousands of distinct CDR3 sequences. This CDR3 comprises 12 residues. Germline lookup yields CDR1 SGDLS and CDR2 YYNGEE. The source of this sequence is a human donor in good health. Some clones in this sample may be carry-over from other donors' samples. The J gene is TRBJ1-5, the V gene TRBV9; TCRdb's D call of TRBD1 is untestable without DNA. The sequencing input was naive CXCR3+ CD8+ T cells from blood. Indicated subset: CD45RO-CCR7+CD27+CD95- naive CD8+ T cells expressing CXCR3 (TNR3+). The CDR3 reads CASSVLGGPQHF.